One sample yielded the 19 T cell receptor beta chains listed below, sequenced in a study of blood T cell repertoires in COVID-19. TCRdb keeps only in-frame clones here, not all; method: immunoSEQ multiplex PCR. The repertoire holds over 65,000 clones, around nine tenths seen once, with 0.65% to 0.9% in the top ten. The specimen sequenced was peripheral blood. Receptors originate from an elderly woman with acute or convalescent COVID-19.

The chain joins TRBV6-5 to TRBJ2-4; 7 bases map to TRBD1. Germline CDR1 and CDR2: MNHEY and SVGAGI. This CDR3 region has 15 residues. V lost 7 bases, J lost 2 bases, and 8 bases stayed unmatched. CDR3 DNA sequence: TGTGCCAGCATGCCGGCACAGGGGACCAAAAACATTCAGTACTTC. It specifies CASMPAQGTKNIQYF.

The chain employs TRBV7-2 and TRBJ1-2, with TRBD1 matching 8 bases. Germline assignment: CDR1 SGHTA and CDR2 FQGNSA. The V segment lost 3 bases and the J segment 4 bases; nucleotides outside the gene matches: 7. The CDR3 consists of 15 residues. The CDR3, as DNA: TGTGCCAGCAGCTTTTCAGGGGGCGCGGTCTATGGCTACACCTTC. Translating it yields CASSFSGGAVYGYTF.

In this sample, this clone turned up a few times. The gene calls are TRBV3-1 (or the pseudogene TRBV3-2) and TRBJ2-7, with no clear D. The germline gives CDR1 LGHDT, CDR2 YNNKEL (reference sequence). The ends were cut back, 3 bases at V and 1 base at J, with 7 bases in the middle. The CDR3 totals 13 residues. CDR3 protein: CASSQARSYEQYF. CDR3 nucleotide sequence: TGTGCCAGCAGCCAGGCAAGATCCTACGAGCAGTACTTC.

V usage is TRBV5-1 and J usage is TRBJ2-2; D is unclear. The CDR3 consists of 13 residues. Germline V gene sequence: CDR1 SGHRS, CDR2 YFSETQ. V shed 0 bases and J shed 9 bases, with 9 bases lying between them. The chain's CDR3 is CASSLASVRELFF. In DNA, the CDR3 is TGCGCCAGCAGCTTGGCCAGTGTTCGGGAGCTGTTTTTT.

The chain couples TRBV5-1 to TRBJ1-6; 10 nucleotides align to TRBD1. This CDR3 region has 17 residues. V was pared by 0 bases and J by 6 bases, with 6 bases of the junction left unmatched. Per the germline V gene, CDR1 is SGHRS and CDR2 is YFSETQ. This chain's CDR3 is CASSLEPRDRGNSPLHF. The CDR3 DNA reads TGCGCCAGCAGCTTGGAACCCCGGGACAGGGGTAATTCACCCCTCCACTTT.

For this clone: Additional DNA sequences in this sample encode the identical CDR3. The rearrangement links TRBV3-1 (or the pseudogene TRBV3-2) to TRBJ2-7, with a possible D match to TRBD2 (6 bases). The V end lost 1 base, the J end lost 4 bases, and 8 bases lay between the germline ends. CDR1 LGHDT and CDR2 YNNKEL come from the germline V gene (reference sequence). This CDR3 region has 13 residues. DNA of the CDR3: TGTGCCAGCAGCCAAGTGGAGGGATACGAGCAGTACTTC. Protein product: CASSQVEGYEQYF.

The rearrangement joins TRBV10-2 to TRBJ1-2, with D tentatively TRBD1 (6 bases). The CDR3 is 14 amino acids. V was clipped by 0 bases and J by 6 bases, with 11 bases between them. Per the germline V gene, CDR1 is WSHSY and CDR2 is SAAADI. The CDR3 DNA is TGCGCCAGCAGTGAGTCGACTCGACAGGATGGCTACACCTTC. Protein: CASSESTRQDGYTF.

This chain connects TRBV11-3 to TRBJ2-1, with 9 bases aligning to TRBD2. Looked up from germline, CDR1 is SGHNT and CDR2 is YENEEA. This CDR3 is 16 amino acids long. V was clipped by 8 bases and J by 6 bases; unmatched bases: 14. CDR3 amino acids: CASAAGGPDFGNEQFF. In DNA form, the CDR3 reads TGTGCCAGCGCCGCGGGAGGGCCAGATTTTGGCAATGAGCAGTTCTTC. Using reference TRBV11-3 and TRBJ2-1 for the parts outside the CDR3, the full variable domain is EAGVVQSPRYKIIEKKQPVAFWCNPISGHNTLYWYLQNLGQGPELLIRYENEEAVDDSQLPKDRFSAERLKGVDSTLKIQPAELGDSAVYLCASAAGGPDFGNEQFFGPGTRLTVL.

The genes are TRBV13 and TRBJ1-5, with D tentatively TRBD1 (6 bases). The CDR3 consists of 14 residues. Per the germline V gene, CDR1 is PRHDT and CDR2 is FYEKMQ (reference sequence). The V gene lost 3 bases and the J gene lost 3 bases, with 9 bases spanning the gap. This chain's CDR3 is CASSFRQANQPQHF. The CDR3 DNA sequence: TGTGCCAGCAGCTTCCGACAGGCCAATCAGCCCCAGCATTTT. The variable domain in full, with the rest retrieved from reference TRBV13 and TRBJ1-5, is AAGVIQSPRHLIKEKRETATLKCYPIPRHDTVYWYQQGPGQDPQFLISFYEKMQSDKGSIPDRFSAQQFSDYHSELNMSSLELGDSALYFCASSFRQANQPQHFGDGTRLSIL.

The chain has TRBV4-2 and TRBJ2-1, with D unresolved. V was cut by 0 bases and J by 10 bases, with 7 bases left in between. The germline gives CDR1 LGHNA, CDR2 YNFKEQ. The CDR3 consists of 12 residues. CDR3 in DNA: TGTGCCAGCAGCCAAGATGACACAGAGCAGTTCTTC. The encoded protein is CASSQDDTEQFF.

The V call is TRBV5-1, the J call TRBJ1-1; 8 nucleotides agree with TRBD1. Germline V CDR1 and CDR2: SGHRS, YFSETQ. J gave up 2 bases and V 3 bases, and 3 bases lay outside the gene matches. CDR3 length: 14 amino acids. This CDR3 reads CASSSQGANTEAFF. The CDR3 DNA is TGCGCCAGCAGCTCCCAGGGGGCAAACACTGAAGCTTTCTTT.

The V call is TRBV15, the J call TRBJ2-4, with D tentatively TRBD1 (6 bases). The CDR3 sequence is 18 residues long. V gave up 5 bases and J gave up 3 bases, with 23 bases separating them. CDR1 LNHNV and CDR2 YYDKDF come from the germline V gene (reference sequence). The CDR3 here is CATSGPTTGLGDKNIQYF. CDR3 nucleotide sequence: TGTGCCACCAGCGGACCGACAACAGGGTTGGGGGACAAAAACATTCAGTACTTC. Based on the CDR3 plus reference TRBV15 and TRBJ2-4, the full variable domain is DAMVIQNPRYQVTQFGKPVTLSCSQTLNHNVMYWYQQKSSQAPKLLFHYYDKDFNNEADTPDNFQSRRPNTSFCFLDIRSPGLGDTAMYLCATSGPTTGLGDKNIQYFGAGTRLSVL.

The chain links TRBV28 to TRBJ2-1, with 7 positions matching TRBD1. The germline gives CDR1 MDHEN, CDR2 SYDVKM. The V segment lost 5 bases and the J segment 5 bases; nucleotides outside the gene matches: 12. The length of the CDR3 is 16 residues. CDR3 protein: CASSARQGKGNNEQFF. Here the CDR3 DNA reads TGTGCCAGCAGTGCCCGACAGGGCAAGGGGAACAATGAGCAGTTCTTC.

The chain carries TRBV7-2 and TRBJ1-4; 7 bases align to TRBD1. Unmatched junction bases numbered 5, after V lost 2 bases and J lost 5 bases. This CDR3 is built from 15 residues. CDR1 is SGHTA and CDR2 is FQGNSA in the germline V gene. The CDR3 protein is CASSLTDRWNEKLFF. CDR3 nucleotides: TGTGCCAGCAGCTTAACGGACAGGTGGAATGAAAAACTGTTTTTT.

The V and J genes are TRBV27 and TRBJ2-1, with no clear D. Germline values: CDR1 MNHEY, CDR2 SMNVEV (reference sequence). The CDR3 length is 15 residues. The germline V and J ends were trimmed by 1 base and 0 bases, with 7 bases remaining between them. CDR3 loop: CASSLFPRSYNEQFF. In nucleotides, the CDR3 is TGTGCCAGCAGTTTATTCCCCCGCTCCTACAATGAGCAGTTCTTC.

The V gene is TRBV6-5, the J gene TRBJ1-2; 8 bases are a match to TRBD1. The CDR3 spans 13 residues. V shed 7 bases and J 5 bases; nucleotides not matched to a gene: 6. Germline V gene sequence: CDR1 MNHEY, CDR2 SVGAGI. The CDR3 DNA sequence: TGTGCCAGCATCTGGGACAGGAATTATGGCTACACCTTC. Translation: CASIWDRNYGYTF.

The chain recombines TRBV10-3 with TRBJ1-4; a possible D gene is TRBD1 (6 bases). Trimming took off 3 bases at V and 8 bases at J, with 13 bases between the two ends. CDR3 length: 14 residues. From germline, CDR1 is ENHRY and CDR2 SYGVKD. Here the CDR3 DNA reads TGTGCCATCAGTGAAACAGGGTGGGGCGAAAAACTGTTTTTT. This translates into CAISETGWGEKLFF.

This clone has a single count. This chain connects TRBV28 to TRBJ1-2; no definite D call. Germline V gene lookup returns CDR1 MDHEN and CDR2 SYDVKM. The CDR3 is 12 residues long. V lost 6 bases, J lost 8 bases, and 13 bases lay in between. The CDR3 is CASRPNIAGYTF. In DNA, the CDR3 is TGTGCCAGCAGGCCGAACATCGCCGGCTACACCTTC.

J is TRBJ1-3 and V is TRBV7-9, with 8 bases identical to TRBD1. Germline lookup yields CDR1 SEHNR and CDR2 FQNEAQ (reference sequence). J was trimmed by 3 bases and V by 4 bases; bases with no gene match: 2. This CDR3 spans 14 amino acids. The CDR3 is CASSYDRGGNTIYF. The CDR3 DNA reads as TGTGCCAGCAGCTACGACAGGGGTGGAAACACCATATATTTT. The variable domain in full, with the rest retrieved from reference TRBV7-9 and TRBJ1-3, is DTGVSQNPRHKITKRGQNVTFRCDPISEHNRLYWYRQTLGQGPEFLTYFQNEAQLEKSRLLSDRFSAERPKGSFSTLEIQRTEQGDSAMYLCASSYDRGGNTIYFGEGSWLTVV.